The clone carrying this T cell receptor (beta chain) was seen only a few times. Its antigen is currently unknown. This sample stems from a study of beta chain features in type 1 diabetes. The overall study: When patients were set against healthy donors, age, gender and cell yields were similar. Whole-study findings and limits: In every one of the four CD4+ subsets, TCRB CDR3s were moderately but significantly shorter in Type 1 diabetes patients. The cDNA sequencing approach could over-represent high-TCR-expressing cells.

This CDR3 contains 14 residues. Germline V gene data show CDR1 as SGHRS and CDR2 as YFSETQ. Deletions cut 3 bases from V and 5 bases from J, with 11 bases between. Based on CD45RO/CCR7/CD25/CD127/CD95/CD27, CD4+ regulatory, stem cell-like memory, naive and central memory cells were sorted. The study reverse transcribed the entire isolated RNA, so it sequenced expressed TCRB transcripts. Sequenced by immunoSEQ multiplex PCR; TCRdb stores in-frame clones only, minus some. The sample carries some 270,000 clones, 9.5% to 13% recorded once. V usage is TRBV5-1 and J usage is TRBJ2-2, with D possibly TRBD1 on 6 matching bases. Sequencing used naive CD4+ T cells from blood. This TCR was recovered from a man younger than 45 with type 1 diabetes. The CDR3 DNA reads as TGCGCCAGCAGCTCACAGGGTTGGACCGGGGAGCTGTTTTTT. This translates into CASSSQGWTGELFF. Complete variable domain (other parts from reference TRBV5-1 and TRBJ2-2): KAGVTQTPRYLIKTRGQQVTLSCSPISGHRSVSWYQQTPGQGLQFLFEYFSETQRNKGNFPGRFSGRQFSNSRSEMNVSTLELGDSALYLCASSSQGWTGELFFGEGSRLTVL.